The 28 T cell receptor beta chains reported below all come from one sample, sequenced in a study of cytomegalovirus exposure and HLA in healthy donors. Amplification used 60 Vbeta primers and 13 Jbeta primers. Clones were read by immunoSEQ multiplex PCR, and TCRdb kept only the in-frame ones, dropping some. The table shows around 130,000 clones, with around 9% occurring only once. Sequencing was done on a sample of PBMCs. The receptor source for this set is a man in his forties in good health and CMV-seronegative.

This clone was found a few times. It is likely a read error, because the conserved phenylalanine at the end of the CDR3 is missing. V gene TRBV7-9 combines with J gene TRBJ2-7, with 11 bases aligning to TRBD2. Germline lookup yields CDR1 SEHNR and CDR2 FQNEAQ (reference sequence). J lost 2 bases, V lost 3 bases, and 3 bases had no gene match. The CDR3 contains 15 residues. DNA of the CDR3: TGTGCCAGCAGCTTGCTAGCGGGGGGTACCTACGAGCAGTACCTC. Translating gives CASSLLAGGTYEQYL.

This clone has a handful of counts. V is TRBV13 and J is TRBJ2-1, with a possible D match to TRBD1 (5 bases). V lost 4 bases and J lost 2, with 15 bases in between. CDR1 and CDR2 (germline): PRHDT, FYEKMQ (reference sequence). CDR3 length equals 16 residues. The CDR3 region is CASSWVGLRTYNEQFF. CDR3 in DNA: TGTGCCAGCAGCTGGGTGGGGCTCCGGACCTACAATGAGCAGTTCTTC.

This clone turned up a few times. The chain recombines TRBV27 with TRBJ2-3, with 7 bases that match TRBD2. V was clipped by 6 bases and J by 0 bases; unmatched bases: 3. The CDR3 loop spans 14 amino acids. Germline CDR1 is MNHEY and CDR2 is SMNVEV (reference sequence). The chain's CDR3 is CASRASGSTDTQYF. DNA of the CDR3: TGTGCCAGCAGAGCTAGCGGTAGCACAGATACGCAGTATTTT.

This clone has a handful of counts. CDR3 bases: TGCGCCAGCAGCCAAGGGGCAGGATCGAACACTGAAGCTTTCTTT. Protein: CASSQGAGSNTEAFF. This chain links TRBV4-1 with TRBJ1-1, with D uncertain. CDR3 length: 15 residues. Germline V lookup: CDR1 MGHRA, CDR2 YSYEKL. V lost 1 base, J lost 1 base, and 10 bases lay in between.

The J gene is TRBJ1-2, the V gene TRBV6-5; 8 nucleotides align to TRBD1. The CDR3 consists of 15 residues. V was pared by 5 bases and J by 3 bases, with 8 bases of the junction left unmatched. Germline V CDR1 and CDR2: MNHEY, SVGAGI. The CDR3 here is CASSPQGAWDYGYTF. CDR3 DNA: TGTGCCAGCAGTCCTCAGGGGGCTTGGGACTATGGCTACACCTTC.

This clone was seen a handful of times. The V call is TRBV5-1, the J call TRBJ2-1; the D gene is possibly TRBD2 (5 bases). Deletions cut 4 bases from V and 3 bases from J, with 17 bases between. The CDR3 has 16 residues. CDR1 SGHRS and CDR2 YFSETQ come from the germline V gene. The chain's CDR3 is CASSPRVARGYNEQFF. CDR3 nucleotide sequence: TGCGCCAGCAGCCCGAGGGTGGCTAGAGGCTACAATGAGCAGTTCTTC.

This chain connects TRBV5-1 to TRBJ2-3; weak D call: TRBD2 (6 bases). This CDR3 has 14 amino acids. Germline CDR1 reads SGHRS; CDR2 reads YFSETQ. The ends were cut back, 4 bases at V and 1 base at J, with 10 bases in the middle. CDR3 sequence (DNA): TGCGCCAGCAGCCTGCCGGGAGGCACAGATACGCAGTATTTT. Residues: CASSLPGGTDTQYF.

This clone showed up just a few times. This CDR3 reads CASRRIGGDNEQFF. The CDR3 nucleotides are TGTGCCAGCAGGAGAATCGGGGGGGACAATGAGCAGTTCTTC. The rearrangement joins TRBV6-4 to TRBJ2-1; 8 bases match TRBD2. V dropped 6 bases and J dropped 5; count of bases not matched to a gene: 6. The CDR3 totals 14 residues. Germline loops: CDR1 MRHNA, CDR2 SNTAGT.

The table lists this clone with a few counts. The J gene is TRBJ2-1, the V gene TRBV11-2; tentatively, D is TRBD1 (6 bases). Germline V gives CDR1 SGHAT, CDR2 FQNNGV. The CDR3 runs to 15 residues. With 1 base removed from V and 4 bases from J, the gap between germline ends came to 11 bases. The CDR3 DNA follows: TGTGCCAGCAGCTTAGGGGACATTGGTTACAATGAGCAGTTCTTC. As protein: CASSLGDIGYNEQFF.

This clone was counted between two and nine times. This chain connects TRBV15 to TRBJ2-2; D is possibly TRBD1 (6 bases). Germline CDR1 is LNHNV and CDR2 is YYDKDF (reference sequence). V was cut by 4 bases and J by 5 bases, with 14 bases left in between. The CDR3 is made up of 15 amino acids. The CDR3 here is CATSIGTSSTGELFF. The CDR3 nucleotides read TGTGCCACCAGCATCGGGACAAGTTCAACCGGGGAGCTGTTTTTT.

This clone turned up a few times. This sequence joins TRBV5-1 and TRBJ1-1, with D unclear. Germline V CDR1 and CDR2: SGHRS, YFSETQ. This CDR3 comprises 14 residues. V was cut by 4 bases and J by 0 bases, with 10 bases left in between. The CDR3 region has the DNA TGCGCCAGCAGCCCGGGAGATATGAACACTGAAGCTTTCTTT. The encoded protein is CASSPGDMNTEAFF.

This clone was detected a few times. This rearrangement joins TRBV2 to TRBJ2-1; 8 bases agree with TRBD2. This CDR3 spans 14 amino acids. V lost 1 base and J lost 9; bases outside the gene matches: 5. CDR1 SNHLY and CDR2 FYNNEI come from the germline V gene. CDR3 nucleotides: TGTGCCAGCAGTGAAGACGGGGGGGTTGGTGAGCAGTTCTTC. The encoded protein is CASSEDGGVGEQFF.

This clone was picked up a small number of times. The CDR3 loop is CSVWLETQYF. CDR3 bases: TGCAGCGTATGGCTAGAGACCCAGTACTTC. V usage is TRBV29-1 and J usage is TRBJ2-5; D not certain. Germline V CDR1 and CDR2: SQVTM, ANQGSEA. Trimming left V 6 bases short and J 4 bases short, with 6 bases between. This CDR3 is 10 amino acids long.

The chain has TRBV6-6 and TRBJ1-5; TRBD1 agrees at 7 bases. Trimming took 2 bases from V and 7 from J; bases not matched to a gene: 5. CDR1 is MNHNY and CDR2 is SVGAGI in the germline V gene (reference sequence). This CDR3 region has 14 residues. The CDR3 spells CASSYRDRDQPQHF. The CDR3 bases are TGTGCCAGCAGTTACCGTGACAGGGACCAGCCCCAGCATTTT.

CDR3 nucleotide sequence: TGCGCCAGCAGCTTGGAAGGGACTGCCTACAATGAGCAGTTCTTC. This encodes CASSLEGTAYNEQFF. The chain combines TRBV5-1 with TRBJ2-1; D perhaps matches TRBD2 (6 bases). Germline V gene data show CDR1 as SGHRS and CDR2 as YFSETQ. V was clipped by 0 bases and J by 2 bases, with 9 bases between them. The CDR3 runs to 15 residues.

CDR3 in amino acids: CASSQDLSTPQHF. For the CDR3, the DNA is TGTGCCAGCAGCCAAGATTTAAGCACGCCCCAGCATTTT. The chain employs TRBV4-2 and TRBJ1-5; unclear D gene. This CDR3 comprises 13 residues. CDR1 LGHNA and CDR2 YNFKEQ come from the germline V gene. Trimming stripped 0 bases from V and 9 bases from J, with 9 bases between.

This clone was seen more than once but under ten times. This chain joins TRBV4-1 and TRBJ2-1; D might be TRBD2 (6 bases). CDR3 length equals 16 residues. The V gene's germline CDR1 is MGHRA and CDR2 YSYEKL. Trimming cost V 1 base and J 4 bases, with 14 bases left between them. The CDR3 DNA reads as TGCGCCAGCAGCCAAGTTAGACTAGTTAAGTACAATGAGCAGTTCTTC. Its protein is CASSQVRLVKYNEQFF.

This clone came up a few times. The chain is built from TRBV7-2 and TRBJ1-2, with 7 positions matching TRBD1. The trim removed 0 bases at V and 3 bases at J, leaving 4 bases unmatched. CDR1 is SGHTA, CDR2 FQGNSA, per germline. The CDR3 totals 15 residues. As DNA, the CDR3 is TGTGCCAGCAGCTTAGCGGTAGGGGGCGACTATGGCTACACCTTC. Translating it yields CASSLAVGGDYGYTF.

This clone was seen only a few times. This rearrangement joins TRBV10-3 to TRBJ1-1; weak D call: TRBD1 (5 bases). From germline, CDR1 is ENHRY and CDR2 SYGVKD. The CDR3 runs 15 residues. Trimming cost V 5 bases and J 4 bases, with 17 bases left between them. The chain's CDR3 is CAISQVTGGGTEAFF. The DNA of the CDR3 is TGTGCCATCAGTCAAGTGACGGGGGGAGGCACTGAAGCTTTCTTT.

This clone showed up just a few times. The V gene is TRBV7-2, the J gene TRBJ2-7; TRBD2 aligns across 13 bases. The germline V gene has CDR1 SGHTA and CDR2 FQGNSA. The junction had 8 bases not matched to a gene; V was cut back by 3 bases and J by 3 bases. CDR3 length: 17 residues. This chain's CDR3 is CASSFTSGGVGFYEQYF. In DNA form, the CDR3 reads TGTGCCAGCAGCTTTACTAGCGGGGGGGTCGGTTTCTACGAGCAGTACTTC.

The chain is built from TRBV11-2 and TRBJ1-2; 10 nucleotides agree with TRBD1. This CDR3 spans 15 amino acids. CDR1 and CDR2 from the germline V gene are SGHAT and FQNNGV. V lost 3 bases and J lost 5; bases outside the gene matches: 6. The CDR3 region is CASSLGQGRYYGYTF. The CDR3 coding sequence is TGTGCCAGCAGCTTGGGACAGGGGAGATATTATGGCTACACCTTC.

This clone was detected only a few times. The chain carries TRBV7-6 and TRBJ2-5; 12 nucleotides agree with TRBD1. Per germline, CDR1 SGHVS and CDR2 FNYEAQ. V was clipped by 3 bases and J by 5 bases; unmatched bases: 4. The CDR3 is 15 residues long. CDR3 loop: CASSFEGQGAETQYF. The CDR3 region has the DNA TGTGCCAGCAGCTTCGAGGGACAGGGGGCTGAGACCCAGTACTTC. Complete variable domain (other parts from reference TRBV7-6 and TRBJ2-5): GAGVSQSPRYKVTKRGQDVALRCDPISGHVSLYWYRQALGQGPEFLTYFNYEAQQDKSGLPNDRFSAERPEGSISTLTIQRTEQRDSAMYRCASSFEGQGAETQYFGPGTRLLVL.

The table lists this clone with a few counts. The CDR3 DNA follows: TGTGCCAGCTCACCAGGGGGGGGATTCTACGAGCAGTACTTC. This codes for CASSPGGGFYEQYF. The chain joins TRBV18 to TRBJ2-7; 7 bases are a match to TRBD2. This CDR3 contains 14 residues. The J segment lost 3 bases and the V segment lost 2 bases, leaving 4 bases of the junction unmatched. The germline V gene has CDR1 KGHSH and CDR2 LQKENI.

The DNA of the CDR3 is TGTGCTTCTGGAAGGGGCCTGAACACCGGGGAGCTGTTTTTT. This encodes CASGRGLNTGELFF. This chain links TRBV12-5 with TRBJ2-2, with D possibly TRBD1 on 5 matching bases. The CDR3 is 14 amino acids. Germline assignment: CDR1 LGHNT and CDR2 FRNRAP. V lost 11 bases and J lost 1, with 14 bases in between.

This clone was found a few times. The chain combines TRBV5-4 with TRBJ1-1; TRBD1 is a possible D gene (6 bases). The CDR3 contains 17 residues. The germline gives CDR1 SGHNT, CDR2 YYREEE (reference sequence). The V gene lost 2 bases and the J gene lost 0 bases, with 17 bases spanning the gap. The chain's CDR3 is CASSFRTLGAMNTEAFF. CDR3 nucleotides: TGTGCCAGCAGCTTCAGGACGTTGGGGGCCATGAACACTGAAGCTTTCTTT.

The table lists this clone with a few counts. The J gene is TRBJ2-5, the V gene TRBV27; D possibly corresponds to TRBD2 (5 bases). Gene TRBJ2-7 matches the end of the DNA better, so the J call may be wrong. The CDR3 totals 13 residues. Germline V gene sequence: CDR1 MNHEY, CDR2 SMNVEV (reference sequence). CDR3 DNA: TGTGCCAGCAGGGAGCGGAACTCCTACGAGCAGTACTTC. It encodes CASRERNSYEQYF.

The table lists this clone with a few counts. The chain couples TRBV5-6 to TRBJ1-4; D unclear. Germline values: CDR1 SGHDT, CDR2 YYEEEE. The CDR3 extends over 16 amino acids. The V end was cut by 3 bases, the J end by 8 bases, with 20 bases between. The CDR3 is CASSSRLVGLWEKLFF. The CDR3 DNA follows: TGTGCCAGCAGCTCCAGGCTTGTGGGTCTTTGGGAAAAACTGTTTTTT. The full variable domain, its missing parts supplied by reference TRBV5-6 and TRBJ1-4, is DAGVTQSPTHLIKTRGQQVTLRCSPKSGHDTVSWYQQALGQGPQFIFQYYEEEERQRGNFPDRFSGHQFPNYSSELNVNALLLGDSALYLCASSSRLVGLWEKLFFGSGTQLSVL.

The chain joins TRBV13 to TRBJ2-2; 7 bases map to TRBD2. V dropped 7 bases and J dropped 3; count of bases not matched to a gene: 5. The CDR3 is 14 residues long. Germline CDR1 and CDR2: PRHDT and FYEKMQ (reference sequence). Here the CDR3 reads CASTLAAHTGELFF. The DNA of the CDR3 is TGTGCCAGCACGCTAGCGGCGCACACCGGGGAGCTGTTTTTT.